The 17 T cell receptor beta chains reported below all come from one sample, sequenced in a study of T cell changes during pregnancy in multiple sclerosis. The repertoire was sequenced with immunoSEQ multiplex PCR; TCRdb's copy has only in-frame clones and lacks some. This sample yields approximately 90,000 clones, of which 91% are seen a single time; 2.5% to 3% belongs to the top ten. The sequenced sample was peripheral blood, obtained in the first trimester of pregnancy. All receptors come from a female donor with multiple sclerosis, enrolled in a pregnancy study.

The chain has TRBV28 and TRBJ1-2, with 8 bases lining up with TRBD1. The CDR3 runs 14 residues. The V segment lost 7 bases and the J segment 2 bases; nucleotides outside the gene matches: 6. Germline V gene sequence: CDR1 MDHEN, CDR2 SYDVKM. CDR3 in DNA: TGTGCCAGCATAGACAGGGGTTCAAACTATGGCTACACCTTC. Protein sequence: CASIDRGSNYGYTF.

This rearrangement joins TRBV30 to TRBJ1-3; D not resolved. V lost 1 base to trimming and J lost 4 bases, with 5 bases between them. Looked up from germline, CDR1 is GTSNPN and CDR2 is SVGIG (reference sequence). This CDR3 has 12 residues. The CDR3 sequence is CAWSDAGNTIYF. The DNA of the CDR3 is TGTGCCTGGAGTGATGCGGGAAACACCATATATTTT.

V and J are TRBV14 and TRBJ2-4; 8 bases are a match to TRBD2. Germline V lookup: CDR1 SGHDN, CDR2 FVKESK. The CDR3 extends over 17 amino acids. V trimming: 4 bases; J trimming: 2 bases; junction bases outside the gene matches: 10. In nucleotides, the CDR3 is TGTGCCAGCAGCCTTGGGCCGGGAGGGACTACCAAAAACATTCAGTACTTC. Translated: CASSLGPGGTTKNIQYF.

The genes are TRBV4-1 and TRBJ2-7, with TRBD1 matching 7 bases. The trim removed 1 base at V and 4 bases at J, leaving 7 bases unmatched. This CDR3 has 15 amino acids. Germline V gene sequence: CDR1 MGHRA, CDR2 YSYEKL. Here the CDR3 DNA reads TGCGCCAGCAGCCAAGCCGGGACAGAGCTATACGAGCAGTACTTC. It translates to CASSQAGTELYEQYF.

The V gene is TRBV2, the J gene TRBJ2-1, with D possibly being TRBD2 (5 bases). V was trimmed by 6 bases and J by 7 bases, leaving 13 bases between them. Germline lookup yields CDR1 SNHLY and CDR2 FYNNEI. CDR3 length: 13 amino acids. CDR3 region: CASRGGSGNEQFF. The CDR3 DNA reads TGTGCCAGCAGAGGCGGCTCGGGGAATGAGCAGTTCTTC.

Here the CDR3 DNA reads TGTGCCAGCAGCGTCGGGACAGGGACTAACTATGGCTACACCTTC. The encoded protein is CASSVGTGTNYGYTF. This chain links TRBV9 with TRBJ1-2, with 9 bases aligning to TRBD1. V lost 2 bases to trimming and J lost 0 bases; unmatched junction nucleotides: 2. Germline-derived CDR1 and CDR2 are SGDLS and YYNGEE. The CDR3 extends over 15 amino acids.

The CDR3 spells CASTPMDFRTGELFF. The DNA of the CDR3 is TGCGCCAGCACCCCTATGGACTTCCGGACCGGGGAGCTGTTTTTT. The chain recombines TRBV5-1 with TRBJ2-2, with D possibly TRBD2 on 5 matching bases. The length of the CDR3 is 15 residues. Germline V gene lookup returns CDR1 SGHRS and CDR2 YFSETQ. V was shortened by 6 bases and J by 5 bases, with 17 bases between the two germline ends.

The rearrangement joins TRBV7-2 to TRBJ2-3; a weak D match, TRBD2 (7 bases). Looked up from germline, CDR1 is SGHTA and CDR2 is FQGNSA. Trimming pared 7 bases from V and 2 bases from J, leaving 22 bases between. There are 17 residues in the CDR3. The DNA for the CDR3 is TGTGCCAGCAACCTTAGGGGGGGGGCCCAAGCCACAGATACGCAGTATTTT. Its protein product is CASNLRGGAQATDTQYF.

The V call is TRBV9, the J call TRBJ1-5; possible D gene TRBD1, 6 bases. The germline gives CDR1 SGDLS, CDR2 YYNGEE. V was shortened by 1 base and J by 5 bases, with 13 bases between the two germline ends. The length of the CDR3 is 15 residues. The CDR3 nucleotides are TGTGCCAGCAGCGTATCCGGGGGGCACGATCAGCCCCAGCATTTT. It translates to CASSVSGGHDQPQHF.

The chain joins TRBV13 to TRBJ2-7; 8 bases align to TRBD2. The CDR3 has 15 amino acids. After removal of 0 bases from V and 6 bases from J, the junction contained 7 bases not matched to a gene. Germline values: CDR1 PRHDT, CDR2 FYEKMQ (reference sequence). CDR3 sequence reads: CASSLGREGLSEQYF. Written as DNA, the CDR3 is TGTGCCAGCAGCTTAGGTCGGGAGGGCCTCTCCGAGCAGTACTTC.

V and J are TRBV4-1 and TRBJ1-4; tentative D call: TRBD1 (6 bases). The CDR3 length is 17 residues. Germline V gene lookup returns CDR1 MGHRA and CDR2 YSYEKL. The ends were cut back, 5 bases at V and 5 bases at J, with 21 bases in the middle. The CDR3 region is CASSKAFPGTMNEKLFF. CDR3 bases: TGCGCCAGCAGCAAGGCTTTTCCCGGGACAATGAATGAAAAACTGTTTTTT.

The V and J genes are TRBV11-3 and TRBJ2-2, with 8 nucleotides matching TRBD1. Looked up from germline, CDR1 is SGHNT and CDR2 is YENEEA. This CDR3 region has 14 residues. V shed 3 bases and J 3 bases; nucleotides not matched to a gene: 0. The CDR3 nucleotides are TGTGCCAGCAGCTTGGACAGGGACACCGGGGAGCTGTTTTTT. This sequence encodes CASSLDRDTGELFF.

The chain is built from TRBV19 and TRBJ2-6; D is undetermined. This CDR3 contains 16 residues. V gave up 1 base and J gave up 0 bases, with 7 bases separating them. Germline loops: CDR1 LNHDA, CDR2 SQIVND (reference sequence). The CDR3: CASSIATSSGANVLTF. CDR3 coding DNA: TGTGCCAGTAGTATAGCTACGAGCTCTGGGGCCAACGTCCTGACTTTC.

This chain links TRBV7-2 with TRBJ2-2; no firm D call. This CDR3 contains 13 residues. Germline V gives CDR1 SGHTA, CDR2 FQGNSA. V lost 5 bases and J lost 0, with 4 bases in between. The CDR3 here is CASSPTNTGELFF. DNA of the CDR3: TGTGCCAGCAGCCCCACGAACACCGGGGAGCTGTTTTTT. Filled out from reference TRBV7-2 and TRBJ2-2, the complete variable domain reads GAGVSQSPSNKVTEKGKDVELRCDPISGHTALYWYRQSLGQGLEFLIYFQGNSAPDKSGLPSDRFSAERTGGSVSTLTIQRTQQEDSAVYLCASSPTNTGELFFGEGSRLTVL.

The gene calls are TRBV7-3 and TRBJ2-7; 8 bases fit TRBD2. V was clipped by 3 bases and J by 2 bases; unmatched bases: 6. Germline CDR1 and CDR2: SGHTA and FQGTGA. This CDR3 spans 15 amino acids. This chain's CDR3 is CASSLIAGSTYEQYF. Here the CDR3 DNA reads TGTGCCAGCAGCTTGATAGCGGGAAGCACCTACGAGCAGTACTTC.

The chain links TRBV6-5 to TRBJ1-2; 7 positions agree with TRBD1. The V segment lost 6 bases and the J segment 4 bases; nucleotides outside the gene matches: 5. Germline V lookup: CDR1 MNHEY, CDR2 SVGAGI. The CDR3 has 13 residues. The CDR3 DNA is TGTGCCAGCAGACAAGACAGGGCCTATGGCTACACCTTC. Translated: CASRQDRAYGYTF.

V usage is TRBV5-6 and J usage is TRBJ1-1; no clear D gene. Trimming took 4 bases from V and 8 from J, leaving 15 bases between them. The CDR3 runs 13 residues. Germline V CDR1 and CDR2: SGHDT, YYEEEE. Here the CDR3 DNA reads TGTGCCAGCAGCGCGGTGTCCGTCCAAGAAGCTTTCTTT. Protein product: CASSAVSVQEAFF.